This entry lists 11 T cell receptor beta chains sequenced from one sample in a study of T cell changes during pregnancy in multiple sclerosis. Measured with immunoSEQ multiplex PCR; TCRdb has only the in-frame clones, and not every one. The data hold around 75,000 clones, with more than 85% observed a single time. The sequences come from CD4+ T cells from peripheral blood mononuclear cells, collected in the third trimester of pregnancy. The receptor set was obtained from a female donor in good health, enrolled as a control in a pregnancy study.

This rearrangement joins TRBV30 to TRBJ1-6; 7 nucleotides align to TRBD1. Germline V gene lookup returns CDR1 GTSNPN and CDR2 SVGIG (reference sequence). The CDR3 consists of 14 residues. V lost 5 bases and J lost 5; bases outside the gene matches: 6. The DNA of the CDR3 is TGTGCCTGGGGATCCGGGACAGATAATTCACCCCTCCACTTT. Amino acid sequence: CAWGSGTDNSPLHF.

This rearrangement joins TRBV7-9 to TRBJ1-3; D is ambiguous. V lost 4 bases to trimming and J lost 3 bases, with 4 bases between them. CDR1 SEHNR and CDR2 FQNEAQ come from the germline V gene (reference sequence). The CDR3 spans 12 residues. The CDR3 here is CASSSLGNTIYF. CDR3 coding DNA: TGTGCCAGCAGCTCTCTTGGAAACACCATATATTTT.

This clone occurred once. The chain carries TRBV30 and TRBJ1-2, with D unclear. CDR1 is GTSNPN, CDR2 SVGIG, per germline (reference sequence). With 1 base removed from V and 4 bases from J, the gap between germline ends came to 10 bases. CDR3 length equals 13 residues. CDR3 residues: CAWSAGKSYGYTF. CDR3 coding DNA: TGTGCCTGGAGTGCAGGAAAGTCCTATGGCTACACCTTC.

The rearrangement joins TRBV6-1 to TRBJ1-5; D may be TRBD1 (5 bases). Germline CDR1 reads MNHNS; CDR2 reads SASEGT. CDR3 length: 14 amino acids. V lost 0 bases to trimming and J lost 7 bases, with 10 bases between them. The CDR3 loop is CASSEASGRQPQHF. CDR3 sequence (DNA): TGTGCCAGCAGTGAAGCCTCAGGGAGGCAGCCCCAGCATTTT.

This chain links TRBV7-3 with TRBJ2-2, with D tentatively TRBD1 (6 bases). V was pared by 6 bases and J by 4 bases, with 15 bases between. This CDR3 contains 15 residues. CDR1 SGHTA and CDR2 FQGTGA come from the germline V gene. The CDR3 region is CASRPNRESTGELFF. The CDR3 coding sequence is TGTGCCAGCAGGCCAAACAGGGAGTCCACCGGGGAGCTGTTTTTT.

V usage is TRBV7-2 and J usage is TRBJ1-2; 7 bases line up with TRBD1. After removal of 6 bases from V and 4 bases from J, the junction contained 8 bases not matched to a gene. This CDR3 spans 14 amino acids. Germline CDR1 and CDR2: SGHTA and FQGNSA. CDR3 amino acids: CASRGQPSSYGYTF. The CDR3 bases are TGTGCCAGCAGGGGACAGCCCTCTAGCTATGGCTACACCTTC.

J is TRBJ2-5 and V is TRBV7-2; 11 bases are shared with TRBD2. This CDR3 region has 15 residues. The germline V gene encodes CDR1 SGHTA and CDR2 FQGNSA. Trimming took 7 bases from V and 5 from J; bases not matched to a gene: 9. The DNA for the CDR3 is TGTGCCAGCATCGTGACTAGCGGGGTTCGGGAGACCCAGTACTTC. It translates to CASIVTSGVRETQYF.

About this clone: Other DNA variants within this sample encode the same CDR3. V is TRBV5-1 and J is TRBJ1-3, with D unresolved. This CDR3 comprises 14 residues. Trimming removed 0 bases at V and 4 bases at J, with 8 bases between. From germline, CDR1 is SGHRS and CDR2 YFSETQ. The CDR3 DNA reads as TGCGCCAGCAGCTTGGAGGCAGGAGGAAACACCATATATTTT. It encodes CASSLEAGGNTIYF.

The chain is built from TRBV11-3 and TRBJ2-3, with 9 positions matching TRBD2. The V segment lost 5 bases and the J segment 1 base; nucleotides outside the gene matches: 7. The CDR3 is 16 amino acids. Per germline, CDR1 SGHNT and CDR2 YENEEA. CDR3 sequence: CASSPRPSGGTDTQYF. CDR3 coding DNA: TGTGCCAGCAGCCCCCGGCCTAGCGGGGGCACAGATACGCAGTATTTT.

The rearrangement joins TRBV6-6 to TRBJ1-1, with D perhaps matching TRBD1 (6 bases). Germline CDR1 and CDR2: MNHNY and SVGAGI (reference sequence). The CDR3 sequence is 15 residues long. The V end was cut by 0 bases, the J end by 2 bases, with 10 bases between. The CDR3 loop is CASSYSGGDNTEAFF. In nucleotides, the CDR3 is TGTGCCAGCAGTTACTCAGGGGGAGATAACACTGAAGCTTTCTTT.

The V call is TRBV5-1, the J call TRBJ1-5; D might be TRBD1 (5 bases). The CDR3 runs 15 residues. Per germline, CDR1 SGHRS and CDR2 YFSETQ. The ends were cut back, 0 bases at V and 1 base at J, with 8 bases in the middle. CDR3 nucleotide sequence: TGCGCCAGCAGCTTGGACAGGAACAGCAATCAGCCCCAGCATTTT. Encoded protein: CASSLDRNSNQPQHF.